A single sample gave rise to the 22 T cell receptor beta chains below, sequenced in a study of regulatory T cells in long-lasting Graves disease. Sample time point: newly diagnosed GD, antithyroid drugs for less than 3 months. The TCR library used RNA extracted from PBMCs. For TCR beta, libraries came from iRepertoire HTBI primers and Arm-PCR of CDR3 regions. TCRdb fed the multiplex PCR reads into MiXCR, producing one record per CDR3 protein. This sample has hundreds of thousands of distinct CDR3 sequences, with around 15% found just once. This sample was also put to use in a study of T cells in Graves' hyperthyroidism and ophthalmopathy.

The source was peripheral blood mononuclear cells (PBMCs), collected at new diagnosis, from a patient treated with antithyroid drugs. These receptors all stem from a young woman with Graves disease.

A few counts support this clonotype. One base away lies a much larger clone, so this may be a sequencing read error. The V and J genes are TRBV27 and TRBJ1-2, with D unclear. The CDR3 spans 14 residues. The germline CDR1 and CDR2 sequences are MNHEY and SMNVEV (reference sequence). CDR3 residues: CAGSIGSDNYGYTF. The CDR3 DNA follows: TGTGCCGGCAGTATAGGAAGTGATAACTATGGCTACACCTTC.

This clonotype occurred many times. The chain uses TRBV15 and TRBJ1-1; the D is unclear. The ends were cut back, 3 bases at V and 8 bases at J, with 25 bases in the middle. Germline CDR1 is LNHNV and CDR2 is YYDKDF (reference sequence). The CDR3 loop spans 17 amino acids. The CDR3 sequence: CATSSSKVRGVGKEAFF. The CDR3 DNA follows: TGTGCCACCAGCAGCTCCAAAGTGCGAGGTGTGGGGAAAGAAGCTTTCTTT.

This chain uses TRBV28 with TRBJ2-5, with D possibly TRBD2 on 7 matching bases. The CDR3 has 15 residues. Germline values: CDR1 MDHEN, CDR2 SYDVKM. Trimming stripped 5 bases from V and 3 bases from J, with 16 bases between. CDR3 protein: CASSPASGDKETQYF. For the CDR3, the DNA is TGTGCCAGCAGTCCTGCCAGCGGGGACAAAGAGACCCAGTACTTC.

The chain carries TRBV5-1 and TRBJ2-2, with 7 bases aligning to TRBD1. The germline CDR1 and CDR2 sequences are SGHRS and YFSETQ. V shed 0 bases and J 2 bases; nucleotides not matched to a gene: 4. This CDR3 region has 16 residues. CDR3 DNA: TGCGCCAGCAGCTTGGAGACAGGGTCAAACACCGGGGAGCTGTTTTTT. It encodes CASSLETGSNTGELFF.

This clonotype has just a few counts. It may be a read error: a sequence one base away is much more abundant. DNA for the CDR3: TGTGCCAGCAGCTTAGTTAATTTTGACTCCCCGCGGACCCAGTACTTC. This encodes CASSLVNFDSPRTQYF. The chain recombines TRBV11-2 with TRBJ2-5; unclear D gene. Germline loops: CDR1 SGHAT, CDR2 FQNNGV. The CDR3 is 16 residues long. Trimming took off 1 base at V and 7 bases at J, with 19 bases between the two ends.

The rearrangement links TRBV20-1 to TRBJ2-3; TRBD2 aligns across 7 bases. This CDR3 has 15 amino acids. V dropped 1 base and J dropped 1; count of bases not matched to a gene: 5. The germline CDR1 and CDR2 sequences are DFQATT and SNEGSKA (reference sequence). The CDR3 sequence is CSARGGGLRTDTQYF. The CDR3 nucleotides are TGCAGTGCTAGAGGGGGGGGACTGCGCACAGATACGCAGTATTTT.

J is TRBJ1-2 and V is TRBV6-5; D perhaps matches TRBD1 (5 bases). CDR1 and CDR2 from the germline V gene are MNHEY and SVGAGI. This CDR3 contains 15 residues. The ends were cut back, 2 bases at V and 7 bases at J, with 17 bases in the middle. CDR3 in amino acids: CASSYGRQRTSGYTF. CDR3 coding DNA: TGTGCCAGCAGTTACGGGCGACAGAGGACCTCTGGCTACACCTTC.

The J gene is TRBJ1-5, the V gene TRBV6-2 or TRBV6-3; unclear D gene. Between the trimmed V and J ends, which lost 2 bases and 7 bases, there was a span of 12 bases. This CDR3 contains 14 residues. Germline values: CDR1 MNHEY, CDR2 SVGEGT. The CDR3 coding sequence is TGTGCCAGCAGTTACGGAATAGGAGAACAGCCCCAGCATTTT. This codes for CASSYGIGEQPQHF.

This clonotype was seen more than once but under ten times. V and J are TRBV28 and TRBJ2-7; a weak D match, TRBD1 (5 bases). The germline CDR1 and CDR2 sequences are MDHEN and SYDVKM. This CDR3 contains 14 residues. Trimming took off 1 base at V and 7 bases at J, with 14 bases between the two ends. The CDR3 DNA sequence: TGTGCCAGCAGTTTATCCGGGTCAGGGCGGGAGCAGTACTTC. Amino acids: CASSLSGSGREQYF.

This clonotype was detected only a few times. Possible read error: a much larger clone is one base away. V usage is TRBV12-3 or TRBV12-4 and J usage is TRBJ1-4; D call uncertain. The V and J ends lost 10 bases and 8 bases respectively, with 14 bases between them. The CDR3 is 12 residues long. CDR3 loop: CANSGREEKLFF. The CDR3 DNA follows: TGTGCCAACTCCGGAAGGGAGGAAAAACTGTTTTTT.

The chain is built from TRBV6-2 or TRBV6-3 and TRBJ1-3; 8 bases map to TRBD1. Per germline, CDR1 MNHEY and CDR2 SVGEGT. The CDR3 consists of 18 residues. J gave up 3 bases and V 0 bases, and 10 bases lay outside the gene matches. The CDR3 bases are TGTGCCAGCAGTTACTCCAGGACAGGGCTGGAGAGTGGAAACACCATATATTTT. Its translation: CASSYSRTGLESGNTIYF.

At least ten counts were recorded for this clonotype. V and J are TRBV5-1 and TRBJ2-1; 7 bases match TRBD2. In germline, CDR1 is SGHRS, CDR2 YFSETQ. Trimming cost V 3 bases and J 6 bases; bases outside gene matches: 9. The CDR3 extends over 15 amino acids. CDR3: CASSSGESGVNEQFF. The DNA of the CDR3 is TGCGCCAGCAGCTCCGGGGAGAGCGGGGTCAATGAGCAGTTCTTC.

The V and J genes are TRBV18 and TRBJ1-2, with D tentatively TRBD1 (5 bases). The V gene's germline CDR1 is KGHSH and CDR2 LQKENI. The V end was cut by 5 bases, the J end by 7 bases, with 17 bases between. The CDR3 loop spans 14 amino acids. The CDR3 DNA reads TGTGCCAGCTCAACCGGTAGCCAGGGCTCTGGCTACACCTTC. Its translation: CASSTGSQGSGYTF.

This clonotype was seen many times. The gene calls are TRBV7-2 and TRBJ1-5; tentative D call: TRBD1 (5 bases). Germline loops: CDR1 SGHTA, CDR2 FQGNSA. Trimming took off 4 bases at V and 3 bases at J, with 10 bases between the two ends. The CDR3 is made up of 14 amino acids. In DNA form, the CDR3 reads TGTGCCAGCAGCTCGGGGACTAACAATCAGCCCCAGCATTTT. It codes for CASSSGTNNQPQHF.

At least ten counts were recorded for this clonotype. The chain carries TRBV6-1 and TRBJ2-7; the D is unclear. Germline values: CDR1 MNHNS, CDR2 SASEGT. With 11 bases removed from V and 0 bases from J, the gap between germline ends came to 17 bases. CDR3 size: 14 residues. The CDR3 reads CALLRNLNSYEQYF. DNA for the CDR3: TGTGCCCTACTCAGGAACCTAAACTCCTACGAGCAGTACTTC.

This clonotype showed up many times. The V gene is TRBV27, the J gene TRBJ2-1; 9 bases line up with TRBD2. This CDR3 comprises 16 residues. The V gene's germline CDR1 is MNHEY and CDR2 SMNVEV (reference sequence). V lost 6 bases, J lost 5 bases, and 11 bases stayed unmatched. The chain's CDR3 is CASRPMLTSGHNEQFF. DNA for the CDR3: TGTGCCAGCAGACCTATGTTGACTAGCGGCCACAATGAGCAGTTCTTC.

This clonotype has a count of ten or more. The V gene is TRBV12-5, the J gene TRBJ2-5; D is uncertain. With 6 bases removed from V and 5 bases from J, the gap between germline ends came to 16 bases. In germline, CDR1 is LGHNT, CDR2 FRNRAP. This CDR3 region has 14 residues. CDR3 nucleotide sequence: TGTGCTAGTGGCCTGGGAACGTGGCACGAGACCCAGTACTTC. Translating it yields CASGLGTWHETQYF.

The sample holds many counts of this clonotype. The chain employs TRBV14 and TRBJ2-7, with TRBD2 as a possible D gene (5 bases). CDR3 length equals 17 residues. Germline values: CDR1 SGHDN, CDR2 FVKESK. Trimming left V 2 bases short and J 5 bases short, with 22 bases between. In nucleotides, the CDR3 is TGTGCCAGCAGCCAACCGTCGCGTGGGCGGAGGTTGGACGAGCAGTACTTC. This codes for CASSQPSRGRRLDEQYF. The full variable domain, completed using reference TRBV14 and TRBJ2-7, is EAGVTQFPSHSVIEKGQTVTLRCDPISGHDNLYWYRRVMGKEIKFLLHFVKESKQDESGMPNNRFLAERTGGTYSTLKVQPAELEDSGVYFCASSQPSRGRRLDEQYFGPGTRLTVT.

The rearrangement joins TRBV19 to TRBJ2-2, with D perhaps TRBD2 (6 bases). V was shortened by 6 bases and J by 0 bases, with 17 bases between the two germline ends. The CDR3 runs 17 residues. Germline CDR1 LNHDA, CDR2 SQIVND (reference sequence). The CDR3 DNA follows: TGTGCCAGTAGCCGAAGAAGCGGGCCCGCGAACACCGGGGAGCTGTTTTTT. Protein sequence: CASSRRSGPANTGELFF.

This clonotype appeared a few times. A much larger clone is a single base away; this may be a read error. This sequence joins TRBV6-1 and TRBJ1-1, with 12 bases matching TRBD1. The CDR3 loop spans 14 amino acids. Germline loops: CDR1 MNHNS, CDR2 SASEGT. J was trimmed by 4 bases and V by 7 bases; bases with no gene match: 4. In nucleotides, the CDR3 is TGTGCCAGCAAAGGGGACAGGGGGCTCACTGAAGCTTTCTTT. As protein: CASKGDRGLTEAFF.

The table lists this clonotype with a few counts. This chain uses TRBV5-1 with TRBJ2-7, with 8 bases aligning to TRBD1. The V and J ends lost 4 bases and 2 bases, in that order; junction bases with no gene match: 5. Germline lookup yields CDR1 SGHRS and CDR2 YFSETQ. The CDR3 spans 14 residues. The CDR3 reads CASSPDRDPYEQYF. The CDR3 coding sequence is TGCGCCAGCAGCCCGGACAGGGATCCCTACGAGCAGTACTTC.

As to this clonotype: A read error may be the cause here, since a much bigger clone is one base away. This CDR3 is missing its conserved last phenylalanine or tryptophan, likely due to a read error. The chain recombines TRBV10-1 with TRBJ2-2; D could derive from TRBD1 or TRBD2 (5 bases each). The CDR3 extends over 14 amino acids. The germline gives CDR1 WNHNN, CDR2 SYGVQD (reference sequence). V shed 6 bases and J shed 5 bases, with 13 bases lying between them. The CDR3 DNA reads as TGCGCCAGCAGCCGGGACGTAGGGACCGGGGAGCTGTTTCTT. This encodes CASSRDVGTGELFL.